The 18 T cell receptor beta chains given below trace back to one sample, sequenced in a study of OX40 agonist ivuxolimab in advanced cancers. Sequenced by immunoSEQ multiplex PCR; TCRdb stores in-frame clones only, minus some. The data hold fewer than 100,000 clones, with around 85% observed a single time. The input for sequencing was CD4+ or CD8+ T cells sorted from blood, taken in a trial of the OX40 agonist ivuxolimab. The receptors come from an adult with an advanced solid tumor such as melanoma, head and neck, liver or kidney cancer.

This clone was picked up one time. The V call is TRBV27, the J call TRBJ1-3; maybe TRBD1 (5 bases). The CDR3 is 13 residues long. Germline CDR1 and CDR2: MNHEY and SMNVEV (reference sequence). Trimming shortened V by 8 bases and J by 1 base, and 9 bases separated the two germline ends. The CDR3 bases are TGTGCCAGCGCACCAGGGTCTGGAAACACCATATATTTT. Residues: CASAPGSGNTIYF.

The chain employs TRBV5-4 and TRBJ1-4, with D unresolved. CDR1 and CDR2 (germline): SGHNT, YYREEE (reference sequence). Trimming shortened V by 4 bases and J by 12 bases, and 13 bases separated the two germline ends. The CDR3 covers 12 residues. CDR3 bases: TGTGCCAGCAGCCAAATCCATGAGGAACTGTTTTTT. It codes for CASSQIHEELFF.

The CDR3 sequence is CASSGSASTGELFF. CDR3 nucleotide sequence: TGTGCCAGCAGCGGGTCAGCGAGCACCGGGGAGCTGTTTTTT. This chain joins TRBV5-5 and TRBJ2-2; D call uncertain. The CDR3 consists of 14 residues. Germline V gene sequence: CDR1 SGHKS, CDR2 YYEKEE (reference sequence). Deletions cut 4 bases from V and 4 bases from J, with 11 bases between.

The chain employs TRBV28 and TRBJ1-3; possible D gene TRBD1, 5 bases. The germline CDR1 and CDR2 sequences are MDHEN and SYDVKM. V dropped 6 bases and J dropped 1 base, with 16 bases sitting between them. CDR3 length: 16 residues. Here the CDR3 reads CASSSMGGYSGNTIYF. In DNA form, the CDR3 reads TGTGCCAGCAGCTCTATGGGGGGATATTCTGGAAACACCATATATTTT.

The chain joins TRBV7-9 to TRBJ1-1; TRBD1 might be the D (5 bases). V was pared by 6 bases and J by 0 bases, with 11 bases between. The CDR3 extends over 14 amino acids. From germline, CDR1 is SEHNR and CDR2 FQNEAQ (reference sequence). This chain's CDR3 is CASRPDSMNTEAFF. In DNA, the CDR3 is TGTGCCAGCAGACCCGACAGCATGAACACTGAAGCTTTCTTT.

The chain is built from TRBV4-1 and TRBJ2-7; TRBD1 matches at 7 bases. Germline CDR1 and CDR2: MGHRA and YSYEKL. Trimming cost V 4 bases and J 3 bases; bases outside gene matches: 9. CDR3 length: 15 amino acids. In DNA form, the CDR3 reads TGCGCCAGCAGCCCAGGGGGACGGTCCCACTACGAGCAGTACTTC. This gives the protein CASSPGGRSHYEQYF.

This chain's CDR3 is CASSSLLGGGLAYEQYF. The CDR3 DNA sequence: TGTGCCAGCAGCTCCCTACTGGGCGGGGGATTAGCCTACGAGCAGTACTTC. This chain links TRBV5-4 with TRBJ2-7; 7 bases agree with TRBD2. The germline gives CDR1 SGHNT, CDR2 YYREEE (reference sequence). The CDR3 length is 17 residues. V lost 3 bases and J lost 2; bases outside the gene matches: 14.

V usage is TRBV7-6 and J usage is TRBJ2-5, with 9 bases matching TRBD2. Looked up from germline, CDR1 is SGHVS and CDR2 is FNYEAQ. This CDR3 contains 18 residues. Trimming took 1 base from V and 5 from J; bases not matched to a gene: 14. The chain's CDR3 is CASSLEAGGPDNSETQYF. For the CDR3, the DNA is TGTGCCAGCAGCTTAGAGGCGGGGGGGCCCGACAATTCGGAGACCCAGTACTTC.

About this clone: Other DNA sequences in this sample translate to the same CDR3. The chain uses TRBV27 and TRBJ2-5; 11 nucleotides align to TRBD1. The length of the CDR3 is 12 residues. The V gene end was trimmed by 9 bases and the J gene end by 10 bases; junction bases not matched to a gene: 7. The germline gives CDR1 MNHEY, CDR2 SMNVEV (reference sequence). The CDR3 sequence is CASRGTGGGQYF. The CDR3 DNA follows: TGTGCCAGTAGGGGGACAGGGGGAGGCCAGTACTTC.

The chain has TRBV28 and TRBJ1-4, with 7 bases that match TRBD1. The CDR3 contains 16 residues. Germline V gene data show CDR1 as MDHEN and CDR2 as SYDVKM. The J segment lost 7 bases and the V segment lost 6 bases, leaving 14 bases of the junction unmatched. CDR3 nucleotide sequence: TGTGCCAGCAGCTCCGGGACAGACTTTTGGGGTGAAAAACTGTTTTTT. Translating it yields CASSSGTDFWGEKLFF.

The chain recombines TRBV30 with TRBJ2-2; 7 bases map to TRBD1. J lost 3 bases, V lost 3 bases, and 4 bases had no gene match. The CDR3 spans 14 residues. Looked up from germline, CDR1 is GTSNPN and CDR2 is SVGIG (reference sequence). The CDR3 loop reads CAWRRDSHTGELFF. Here the CDR3 DNA reads TGTGCCTGGAGGAGGGACAGCCACACCGGGGAGCTGTTTTTT.

This clone was recorded once. The chain uses TRBV19 and TRBJ1-5; 7 nucleotides align to TRBD1. V was clipped by 3 bases and J by 6 bases; unmatched bases: 11. The CDR3 totals 16 residues. The germline V gene encodes CDR1 LNHDA and CDR2 SQIVND (reference sequence). CDR3 in DNA: TGTGCCAGTAGTATTAACGTGGGACAGACCCTTCAGCCCCAGCATTTT. Protein sequence: CASSINVGQTLQPQHF.

The chain carries TRBV10-3 and TRBJ1-1; D not resolved. This CDR3 is 13 amino acids long. The germline CDR1 and CDR2 sequences are ENHRY and SYGVKD. Trimming stripped 10 bases from V and 1 base from J, with 13 bases between. The CDR3 DNA reads TGTGCCACCTGCCGGGCCTCGAACACTGAAGCTTTCTTT. Translation: CATCRASNTEAFF.

This chain connects TRBV14 to TRBJ2-7; D ambiguous. Deletions cut 1 base from V and 7 bases from J, with 5 bases between. The CDR3 totals 11 residues. CDR1 and CDR2 (germline): SGHDN, FVKESK. The CDR3 DNA reads TGTGCCAGCAGCCAAGGAGGTGAGCAGTACTTC. It codes for CASSQGGEQYF.

The rearrangement links TRBV2 to TRBJ1-2; 9 bases are shared with TRBD1. Unmatched junction bases numbered 16, after V lost 3 bases and J lost 5 bases. Looked up from germline, CDR1 is SNHLY and CDR2 is FYNNEI. The CDR3 contains 18 residues. CDR3 in amino acids: CASSDPPGRQGVLYGYTF. The CDR3 coding sequence is TGTGCCAGCAGTGATCCCCCCGGGAGACAGGGGGTATTGTATGGCTACACCTTC.

This clone occurred a few times. The rearrangement links TRBV29-1 to TRBJ1-1; 8 bases align to TRBD1. V was pared by 6 bases and J by 8 bases, with 5 bases of the junction left unmatched. CDR1 is SQVTM, CDR2 ANQGSEA, per germline. The CDR3 is made up of 11 amino acids. The CDR3, as DNA: TGCAGCGTACGGGACAGGAGGGAAGCTTTCTTT. This translates into CSVRDRREAFF.

This clone is medium-sized (0.01 to 0.1%) in the sample. The chain joins TRBV29-1 to TRBJ2-5, with D tentatively TRBD2 (5 bases). CDR1 and CDR2 (germline): SQVTM, ANQGSEA. V was clipped by 4 bases and J by 7 bases, with 13 bases between them. The CDR3 totals 12 residues. CDR3 nucleotide sequence: TGCAGCGTTGGGCCTCAGGAGGTGACCCAGTACTTC. Amino acids: CSVGPQEVTQYF.

The chain couples TRBV2 to TRBJ1-2; possible D gene TRBD1, 5 bases. The germline V gene encodes CDR1 SNHLY and CDR2 FYNNEI. This CDR3 has 12 residues. V was cut by 7 bases and J by 4 bases, with 10 bases left in between. The CDR3 spells CASNRQIYGYTF. The CDR3 coding sequence is TGTGCCAGCAACCGACAGATCTATGGCTACACCTTC.